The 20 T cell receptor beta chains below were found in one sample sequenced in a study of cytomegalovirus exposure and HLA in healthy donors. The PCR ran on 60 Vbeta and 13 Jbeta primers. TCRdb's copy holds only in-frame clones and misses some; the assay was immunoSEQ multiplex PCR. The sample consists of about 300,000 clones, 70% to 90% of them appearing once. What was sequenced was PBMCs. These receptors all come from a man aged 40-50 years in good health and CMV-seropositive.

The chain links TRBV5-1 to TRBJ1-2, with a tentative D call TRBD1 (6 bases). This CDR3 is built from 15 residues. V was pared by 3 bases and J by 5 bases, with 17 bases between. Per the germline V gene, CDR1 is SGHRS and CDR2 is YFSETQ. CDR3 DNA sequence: TGCGCCAGCAGCTCGACTACGACAGGATCATATGGCTACACCTTC. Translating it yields CASSSTTTGSYGYTF.

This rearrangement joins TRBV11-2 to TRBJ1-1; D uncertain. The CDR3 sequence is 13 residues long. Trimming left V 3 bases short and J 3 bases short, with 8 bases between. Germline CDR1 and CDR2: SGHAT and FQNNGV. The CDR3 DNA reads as TGTGCCAGCAGCTTCAGCGGGGACACTGAAGCTTTCTTT. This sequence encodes CASSFSGDTEAFF.

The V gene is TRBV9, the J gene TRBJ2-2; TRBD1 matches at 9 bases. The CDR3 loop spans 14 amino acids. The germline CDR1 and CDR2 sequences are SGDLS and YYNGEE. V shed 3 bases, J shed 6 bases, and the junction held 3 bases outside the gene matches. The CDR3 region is CASSGTGEAGELFF. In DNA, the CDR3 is TGTGCCAGCAGCGGGACAGGGGAGGCCGGGGAGCTGTTTTTT.

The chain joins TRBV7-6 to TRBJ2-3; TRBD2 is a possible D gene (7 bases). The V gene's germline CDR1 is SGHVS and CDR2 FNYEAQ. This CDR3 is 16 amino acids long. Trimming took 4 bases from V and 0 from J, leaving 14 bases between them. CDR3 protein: CASSSRAGQSTDTQYF. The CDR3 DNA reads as TGTGCCAGCAGCTCTAGAGCGGGACAAAGCACAGATACGCAGTATTTT.

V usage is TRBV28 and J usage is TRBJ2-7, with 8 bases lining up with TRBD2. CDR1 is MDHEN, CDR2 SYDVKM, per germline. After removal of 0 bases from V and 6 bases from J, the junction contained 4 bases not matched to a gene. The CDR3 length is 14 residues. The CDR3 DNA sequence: TGTGCCAGCAGTTTATGGGGCGGGAGGAGCGAGCAGTACTTC. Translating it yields CASSLWGGRSEQYF.

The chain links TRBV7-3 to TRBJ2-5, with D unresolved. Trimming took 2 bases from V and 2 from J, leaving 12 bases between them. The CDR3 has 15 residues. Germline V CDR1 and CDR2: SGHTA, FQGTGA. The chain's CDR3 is CASSLLPGGQETQYF. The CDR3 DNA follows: TGTGCCAGCAGCTTACTCCCCGGTGGTCAAGAGACCCAGTACTTC.

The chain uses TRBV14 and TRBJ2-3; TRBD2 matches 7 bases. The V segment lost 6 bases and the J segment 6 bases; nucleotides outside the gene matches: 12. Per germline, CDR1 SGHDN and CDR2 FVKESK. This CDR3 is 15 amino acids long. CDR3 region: CASRASGGRADTQYF. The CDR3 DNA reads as TGTGCCAGCAGAGCTAGCGGAGGGCGGGCTGATACGCAGTATTTT.

CDR3 loop: CASSLDPSGSYEQYF. Written as DNA, the CDR3 is TGCGCCAGCAGCTTGGACCCTAGCGGGAGCTACGAGCAGTACTTC. The chain is built from TRBV5-1 and TRBJ2-7, with 10 bases that match TRBD2. J was trimmed by 3 bases and V by 0 bases; bases with no gene match: 3. Germline V gene lookup returns CDR1 SGHRS and CDR2 YFSETQ. The CDR3 length is 15 residues.

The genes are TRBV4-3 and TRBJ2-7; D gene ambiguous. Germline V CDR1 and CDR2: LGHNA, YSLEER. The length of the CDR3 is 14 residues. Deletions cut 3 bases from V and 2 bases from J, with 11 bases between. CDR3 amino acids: CASSHSAGTYEQYF. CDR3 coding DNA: TGCGCCAGCAGCCATTCGGCAGGTACCTACGAGCAGTACTTC.

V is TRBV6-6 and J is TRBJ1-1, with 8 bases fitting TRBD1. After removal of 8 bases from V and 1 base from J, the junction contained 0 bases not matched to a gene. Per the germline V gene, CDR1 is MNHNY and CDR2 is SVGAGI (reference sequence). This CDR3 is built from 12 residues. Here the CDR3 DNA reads TGTGCCAGCGGGACAGGGAACACTGAAGCTTTCTTT. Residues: CASGTGNTEAFF.

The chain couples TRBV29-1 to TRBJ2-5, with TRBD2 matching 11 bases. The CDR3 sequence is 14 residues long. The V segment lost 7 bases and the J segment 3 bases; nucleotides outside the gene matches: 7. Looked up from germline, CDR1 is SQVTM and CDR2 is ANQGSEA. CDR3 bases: TGCAGCGCCTCCGGGACTAGCGGCAAAGAGACCCAGTACTTC. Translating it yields CSASGTSGKETQYF. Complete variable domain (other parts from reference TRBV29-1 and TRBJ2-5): SAVISQKPSRDICQRGTSLTIQCQVDSQVTMMFWYRQQPGQSLTLIATANQGSEATYESGFVIDKFPISRPNLTFSTLTVSNMSPEDSSIYLCSASGTSGKETQYFGPGTRLLVL.

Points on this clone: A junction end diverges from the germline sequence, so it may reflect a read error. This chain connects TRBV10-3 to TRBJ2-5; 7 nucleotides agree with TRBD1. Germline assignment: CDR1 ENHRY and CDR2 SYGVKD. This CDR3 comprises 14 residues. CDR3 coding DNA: TGTGCCATAAGTGGACAGGAGGCGACTCAGGCCCAGTACTTC. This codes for CAISGQEATQAQYF.

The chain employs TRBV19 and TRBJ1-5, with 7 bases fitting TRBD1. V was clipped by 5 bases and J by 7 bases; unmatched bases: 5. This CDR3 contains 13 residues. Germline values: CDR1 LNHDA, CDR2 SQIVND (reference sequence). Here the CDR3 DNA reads TGTGCCAGTAGTGTAGGGGACAGCCAGCCCCAGCATTTT. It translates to CASSVGDSQPQHF.

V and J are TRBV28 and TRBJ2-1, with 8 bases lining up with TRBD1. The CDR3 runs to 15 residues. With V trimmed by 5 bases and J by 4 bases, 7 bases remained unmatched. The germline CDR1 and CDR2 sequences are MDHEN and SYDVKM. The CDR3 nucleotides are TGTGCCAGCAGTAGACAGGGGACACTTTACAATGAGCAGTTCTTC. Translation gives CASSRQGTLYNEQFF.

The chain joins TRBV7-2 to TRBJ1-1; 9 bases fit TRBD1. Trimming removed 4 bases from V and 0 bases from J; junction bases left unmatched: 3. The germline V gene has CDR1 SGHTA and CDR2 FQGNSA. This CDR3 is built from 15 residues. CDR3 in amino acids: CASSSQGAVNTEAFF. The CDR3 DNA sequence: TGTGCCAGCAGCTCACAGGGGGCTGTGAACACTGAAGCTTTCTTT.

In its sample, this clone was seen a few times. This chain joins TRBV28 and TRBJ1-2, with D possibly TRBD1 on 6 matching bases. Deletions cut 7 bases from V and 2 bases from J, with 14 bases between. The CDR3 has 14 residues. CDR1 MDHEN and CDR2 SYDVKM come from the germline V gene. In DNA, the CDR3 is TGTGCCAGCAAGGTCGGGGGGGCAAACTATGGCTACACCTTC. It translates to CASKVGGANYGYTF.

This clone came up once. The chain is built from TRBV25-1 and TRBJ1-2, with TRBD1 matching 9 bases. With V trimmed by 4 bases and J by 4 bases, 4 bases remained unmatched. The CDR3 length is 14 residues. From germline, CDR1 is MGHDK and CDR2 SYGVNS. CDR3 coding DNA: TGTGCCAGCAGTGGGGGGACAGGGATCTATGGCTACACCTTC. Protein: CASSGGTGIYGYTF.

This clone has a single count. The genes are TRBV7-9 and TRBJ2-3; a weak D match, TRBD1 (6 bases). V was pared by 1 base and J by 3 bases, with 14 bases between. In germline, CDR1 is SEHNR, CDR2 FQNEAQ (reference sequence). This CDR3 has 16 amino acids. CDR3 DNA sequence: TGTGCCAGCAGCTTAGGGGTGGACAGATGGACAGATACGCAGTATTTT. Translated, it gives CASSLGVDRWTDTQYF.

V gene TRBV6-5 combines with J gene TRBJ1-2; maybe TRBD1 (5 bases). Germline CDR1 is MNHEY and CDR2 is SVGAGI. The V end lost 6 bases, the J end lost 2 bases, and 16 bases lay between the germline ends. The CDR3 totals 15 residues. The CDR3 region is CASSATETRNYGYTF. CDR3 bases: TGTGCCAGCAGCGCGACAGAGACTAGGAACTATGGCTACACCTTC.

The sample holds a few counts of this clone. CDR3 in amino acids: CASSLDTGNQPQHF. The CDR3 DNA reads TGTGCCAGCAGCTTGGACACCGGAAATCAGCCCCAGCATTTT. This chain links TRBV7-2 with TRBJ1-5, with a weak D call TRBD1 (5 bases). Per the germline V gene, CDR1 is SGHTA and CDR2 is FQGNSA. The V and J ends lost 3 bases and 4 bases respectively, with 10 bases between them. The CDR3 sequence is 14 residues long. The variable domain in full, completed from reference TRBV7-2 and TRBJ1-5, reads GAGVSQSPSNKVTEKGKDVELRCDPISGHTALYWYRQSLGQGLEFLIYFQGNSAPDKSGLPSDRFSAERTGGSVSTLTIQRTQQEDSAVYLCASSLDTGNQPQHFGDGTRLSIL.